This TCR beta chain derives from a study of blood T cell repertoires in COVID-19. Study context: COVID-19 samples from acute and convalescent phases originated in the United States, Italy and Spain. The analysed material was cDNA or gDNA that came from T cells, B-cell-depleted T cells, or PBMCs.

Germline-derived CDR1 and CDR2 are LGHDT and YNNKEL (reference sequence). The CDR3 extends over 14 amino acids. Trimming left V 1 base short and J 6 bases short, with 11 bases between. In the study's own analysis: Estimates of nucleated cell counts were drawn from the amplification of reference gene primers. Sequenced by immunoSEQ multiplex PCR; TCRdb stores in-frame clones only, minus some. The DNA was the basis for D and trimming; V, J and clone size are from that table. The table has about 71,000 clones, roughly 76% seen once; the top ten hold 25% to 30%. The V gene is TRBV3-1 (or the pseudogene TRBV3-2), the J gene TRBJ2-3; unclear D gene. The sequence derives from a woman older than 75 with active or convalescent COVID-19. The sequenced material came from peripheral blood. CDR3 sequence: CASSQGVTRDTQYF. In DNA form, the CDR3 reads TGTGCCAGCAGCCAAGGGGTCACGAGGGATACGCAGTATTTT.